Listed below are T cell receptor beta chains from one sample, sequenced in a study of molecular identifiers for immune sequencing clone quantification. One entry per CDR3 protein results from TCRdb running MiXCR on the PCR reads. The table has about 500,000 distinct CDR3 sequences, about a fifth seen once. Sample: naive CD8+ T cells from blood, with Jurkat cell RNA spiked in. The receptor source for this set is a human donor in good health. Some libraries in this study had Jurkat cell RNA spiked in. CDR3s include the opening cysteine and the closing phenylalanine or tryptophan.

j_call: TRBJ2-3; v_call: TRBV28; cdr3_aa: CASSFGTSGLTDTQYF
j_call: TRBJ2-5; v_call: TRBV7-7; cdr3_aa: CASSLGFRDSHRTQYF
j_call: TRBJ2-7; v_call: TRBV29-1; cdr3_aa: CSVETPYSYEQYF
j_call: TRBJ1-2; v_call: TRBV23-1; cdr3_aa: CASIGAFYGYTF
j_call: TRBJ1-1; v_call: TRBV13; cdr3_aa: CASSSRTSAEAFF
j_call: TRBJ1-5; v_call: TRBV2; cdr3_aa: CVSSLGSNQPQHF
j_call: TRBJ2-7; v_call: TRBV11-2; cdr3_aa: CASSPYSGAYEQYF
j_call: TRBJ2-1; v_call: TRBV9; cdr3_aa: CASSAPRGNEQFF
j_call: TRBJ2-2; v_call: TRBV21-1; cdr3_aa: CASSKGWTSGTRANTGELFF
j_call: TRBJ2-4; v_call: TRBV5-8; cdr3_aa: CASSLGYGGKNIRYF
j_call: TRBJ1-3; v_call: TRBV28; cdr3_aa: CASGTSTRAGNTIYF
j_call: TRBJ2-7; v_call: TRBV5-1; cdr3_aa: CASSLEAGWAYEQYF
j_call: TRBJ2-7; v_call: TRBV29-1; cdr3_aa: CSVGQGLGDEQYF
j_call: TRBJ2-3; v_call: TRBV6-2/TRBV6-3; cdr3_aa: CTCSYSTPRGTQYF
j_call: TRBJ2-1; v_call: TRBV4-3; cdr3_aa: CASSQAAGIEQFF
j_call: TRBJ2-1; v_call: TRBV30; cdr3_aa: CAWSVGLARVVYEQFF
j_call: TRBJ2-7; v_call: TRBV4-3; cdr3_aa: CASSQGDRSPYEQYF
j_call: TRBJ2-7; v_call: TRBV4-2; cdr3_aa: CASSQESSGTSLYEQYF
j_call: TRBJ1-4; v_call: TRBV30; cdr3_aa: CAWSDGGNEKLFF
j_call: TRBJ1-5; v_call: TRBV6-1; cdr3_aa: CASSELKGAEGNQPQHF
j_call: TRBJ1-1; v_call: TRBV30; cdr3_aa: CAWSDDTEAFF
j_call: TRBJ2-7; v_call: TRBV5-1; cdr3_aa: CASSQTSVYEQYF